This entry features one TCR beta chain sequence. Its antigen is unknown. The sample comes from a study of blood T cells in healthy people across ages. Primed by a sample-barcoded 5' primer and a J-beta primer mix, a second PCR proceeded for about 7 to 11 cycles. A tag from a template-switch adaptor with 12 random nucleotides marked each cDNA molecule. TCRdb re-called the 5' RACE reads through MiXCR, storing one row per CDR3 protein. This sample has some 730,000 distinct CDR3 sequences, with approximately 22% found just once. V was shortened by 2 bases and J by 5 bases, with 10 bases between the two germline ends. The CDR3 consists of 14 residues. In germline, CDR1 is SGHAT, CDR2 FQNNGV. Study-wide results and limits: When set beside aged donors, long-lived donors presented more naive CD4+ cells and higher diversity. Observed TCR beta diversity showed a strong correlation with the percentage of naive T cells as measured by flow cytometry. Among T cells, TCR beta diversity per million cells dropped roughly linearly as age rose.

Sequenced: blood. V gene TRBV11-2 combines with J gene TRBJ2-1; D possibly corresponds to TRBD1 (6 bases). The receptor was isolated from a man aged 65 to 79 in good health. The CDR3 here is CASSLSTGNNEQFF. The CDR3 nucleotides read TGTGCCAGCAGCTTATCGACAGGAAACAATGAGCAGTTCTTC.